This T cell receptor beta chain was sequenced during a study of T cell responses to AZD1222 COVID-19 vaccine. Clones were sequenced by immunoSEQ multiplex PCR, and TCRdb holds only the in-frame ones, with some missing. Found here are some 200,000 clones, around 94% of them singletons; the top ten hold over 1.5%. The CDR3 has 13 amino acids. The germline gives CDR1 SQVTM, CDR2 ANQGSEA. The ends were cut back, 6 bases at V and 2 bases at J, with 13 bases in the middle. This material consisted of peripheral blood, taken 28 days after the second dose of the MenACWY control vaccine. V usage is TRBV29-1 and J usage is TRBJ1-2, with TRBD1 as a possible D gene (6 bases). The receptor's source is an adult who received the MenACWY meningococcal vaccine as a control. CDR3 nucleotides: TGCAGCGTGGGGAAGACAGGAAACTATGGCTACACCTTC. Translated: CSVGKTGNYGYTF.